This T cell receptor (beta chain) is drawn from a study of T-cell memory formation after mild COVID-19. On the study more broadly: Each donor largely had its own TCR clusters. Broader study findings: CM and EM subsets held most contracting CD4+ clones; EMRA held CD8+ ones. CD4/CD8 balance held among clones contracting day 15 to 85, and later expanders leaned CD4+.

TCR alpha and TCR beta cDNA libraries carrying sample barcodes and UMIs came from 5'RACE with constant-segment primers. Each CDR3 protein is one row after TCRdb ran MiXCR on the 5' RACE reads. This sample has about 110,000 distinct CDR3 sequences; over 15% occur once, and the top ten carry roughly 31%. Germline V CDR1 and CDR2: SEHNR, FQNEAQ (reference sequence). After removal of 3 bases from V and 8 bases from J, the junction contained 6 bases not matched to a gene. The CDR3 sequence is 15 residues long. Notes on this clonotype: The antigen remains unidentified.

The rearrangement links TRBV7-9 to TRBJ2-1, with 11 bases aligning to TRBD2. Sequenced material: PBMCs or a T cell subset sorted from them (not recorded which). This clonotype was sampled from an adult woman who had mild COVID-19 (a few samples of this study predate the infection). Cell type and time point are not known. CDR3 bases: TGTGCCAGCAGCTTTCCACTAGCGGGGGATGATGAGCAGTTCTTC. Protein product: CASSFPLAGDDEQFF.